Following are 23 T cell receptor beta chains from one sample sequenced in a study of T-cell reconstitution after alpha-beta-depleted transplantation in children. TCRbeta library preparation incorporated unique molecular identifiers. TCRdb reprocessed the PCR reads via MiXCR and lists one record per CDR3 protein. The profile shows around 490,000 distinct CDR3 sequences, 9.5% to 12% of them singletons. The input for sequencing was PBMCs, mostly from graft donor cells, taken 180 days after TCRalphabeta/CD19-depleted stem cell transplant. The receptors stem from a female patient aged 2-15 years who had a stem cell transplant for aplastic anemia, so the T cells may come from the graft donor.

This clonotype was detected only a few times. The rearrangement joins TRBV13 to TRBJ2-7, with D possibly being TRBD2 (6 bases). The CDR3 covers 14 residues. V gave up 8 bases and J gave up 4 bases, with 18 bases separating them. CDR1 and CDR2 from the germline V gene are PRHDT and FYEKMQ (reference sequence). DNA of the CDR3: TGTGCCAGCGCCAGTGGCGGGAAGGCTTACGAGCAGTACGTC. Amino acid sequence: CASASGGKAYEQYV.

The rearrangement uses TRBV11-2 and TRBJ2-1, with TRBD1 as a possible D gene (5 bases). This CDR3 spans 18 amino acids. The V gene lost 1 base and the J gene lost 1 base, with 17 bases spanning the gap. Germline V gives CDR1 SGHAT, CDR2 FQNNGV. CDR3 coding DNA: TGTGCCAGCAGCTTAGGGGGCGGTCCACCTACTTCCTACAATGAGCAGTTCTTC. Translated: CASSLGGGPPTSYNEQFF.

This clonotype was detected a few times. The genes are TRBV28 and TRBJ2-7; possible D gene TRBD1, 6 bases. V lost 4 bases, J lost 0 bases, and 13 bases lay in between. The CDR3 is made up of 15 amino acids. The germline CDR1 and CDR2 sequences are MDHEN and SYDVKM. The CDR3 loop reads CASSSTGLSSYEQYV. The CDR3 DNA reads TGTGCCAGCAGTTCGACAGGCCTGAGCTCCTACGAGCAGTACGTC.

A few counts support this clonotype. The V and J genes are TRBV28 and TRBJ1-3; D possibly corresponds to TRBD1 (5 bases). Trimming removed 8 bases at V and 0 bases at J, with 20 bases between. The CDR3 sequence is 17 residues long. CDR1 and CDR2 from the germline V gene are MDHEN and SYDVKM. In nucleotides, the CDR3 is TGTGCCAGCCGCAAATCGATCGGGGCCTCCTCTGGAAACACCATATATTTT. It translates to CASRKSIGASSGNTIYF.

The chain joins TRBV20-1 to TRBJ2-1; a possible D gene is TRBD1 (6 bases). This CDR3 region has 15 residues. V was cut by 3 bases and J by 2 bases, with 14 bases left in between. Germline assignment: CDR1 DFQATT and CDR2 SNEGSKA (reference sequence). The CDR3 nucleotides read TGCAGTGCTAGGAGCGACCAGGGGACCTACAATGAGCAGTTCTTC. Translated, it gives CSARSDQGTYNEQFF.

The chain links TRBV18 to TRBJ2-1, with 9 bases fitting TRBD2. The trim removed 3 bases at V and 2 bases at J, leaving 8 bases unmatched. Germline assignment: CDR1 KGHSH and CDR2 LQKENI. The CDR3 length is 17 residues. CDR3 coding DNA: TGTGCCAGCTCACCTAATTTAGCGGGAGAAACCTACAATGAGCAGTTCTTC. This gives the protein CASSPNLAGETYNEQFF. Full variable domain (rest looked up from reference TRBV18 and TRBJ2-1): NAGVMQNPRHLVRRRGQEARLRCSPMKGHSHVYWYRQLPEEGLKFMVYLQKENIIDESGMPKERFSAEFPKEGPSILRIQQVVRGDSAAYFCASSPNLAGETYNEQFFGPGTRLTVL.

Concerning this clonotype itself: A single base separates this from a much larger clone, so it may be a read error. This rearrangement joins TRBV10-3 to TRBJ2-3; 9 nucleotides agree with TRBD2. The CDR3 has 15 amino acids. Losses at the gene ends were 2 bases for V and 4 bases for J; bases not matched to a gene: 4. Germline CDR1 ENHRY, CDR2 SYGVKD. This CDR3 is CAISEGSGSPDTQYF. In DNA form, the CDR3 reads TGTGCCATCAGTGAGGGTAGCGGGAGCCCAGATACGCAGTATTTT.

The CDR3 coding sequence is TGCAGTGCCCTATCACCGTACCTCCCCACGGGTGAGCAGTTCTTC. Encoded protein: CSALSPYLPTGEQFF. The rearrangement joins TRBV20-1 to TRBJ2-1, with D unclear. CDR3 length equals 15 residues. Germline-derived CDR1 and CDR2 are DFQATT and SNEGSKA (reference sequence). V was clipped by 6 bases and J by 9 bases, with 24 bases between them.

The chain has TRBV7-9 and TRBJ2-7; TRBD1 aligns across 9 bases. The V gene's germline CDR1 is SEHNR and CDR2 FQNEAQ (reference sequence). After removal of 5 bases from V and 4 bases from J, the junction contained 9 bases not matched to a gene. This CDR3 contains 15 residues. This CDR3 is CASSGARTGAYEQYF. In nucleotides, the CDR3 is TGTGCCAGCAGCGGAGCGAGGACAGGGGCGTACGAGCAGTACTTC. The whole variable domain, remainder taken from reference TRBV7-9 and TRBJ2-7, is DTGVSQNPRHKITKRGQNVTFRCDPISEHNRLYWYRQTLGQGPEFLTYFQNEAQLEKSRLLSDRFSAERPKGSFSTLEIQRTEQGDSAMYLCASSGARTGAYEQYFGPGTRLTVT.

The gene calls are TRBV27 and TRBJ2-7; D possibly corresponds to TRBD2 (6 bases). The germline V and J ends were trimmed by 4 bases and 4 bases, with 14 bases remaining between them. Germline loops: CDR1 MNHEY, CDR2 SMNVEV (reference sequence). The CDR3 sequence is 14 residues long. The CDR3 loop is CASSYKTGAYEQYF. As DNA, the CDR3 is TGTGCCAGCAGTTACAAAACGGGAGCGTACGAGCAGTACTTC.

This clonotype was seen more than once but under ten times. This sequence joins TRBV24-1 and TRBJ2-7; 8 bases map to TRBD1. The CDR3 covers 13 residues. The J segment lost 7 bases and the V segment lost 9 bases, leaving 10 bases of the junction unmatched. Germline CDR1 KGHDR, CDR2 SFDVKD. The CDR3 region has the DNA TGTGCCACCCGTAACAGGGGGACGAGGGAGCAGTACGTC. It translates to CATRNRGTREQYV.

V and J are TRBV11-2 and TRBJ2-7; the match to TRBD2 covers 8 bases. Germline-derived CDR1 and CDR2 are SGHAT and FQNNGV. Unmatched junction bases numbered 10, after V lost 5 bases and J lost 4 bases. CDR3 size: 15 residues. This chain's CDR3 is CASSALGLAEYEQYF. As DNA, the CDR3 is TGTGCCAGCAGCGCACTCGGACTAGCAGAGTACGAGCAGTACTTC.

In this sample, this clonotype turned up a few times. J is TRBJ1-2 and V is TRBV9; D is undetermined. V was clipped by 2 bases and J by 4 bases, with 9 bases between them. Germline V CDR1 and CDR2: SGDLS, YYNGEE. The CDR3 has 13 amino acids. CDR3 in amino acids: CASSVDYAYGYTF. DNA for the CDR3: TGTGCCAGCAGCGTGGACTACGCCTATGGCTACACCTTC.

The rearrangement links TRBV5-1 to TRBJ2-5; D is unclear. This CDR3 comprises 17 residues. The ends were cut back, 0 bases at V and 2 bases at J, with 17 bases in the middle. Germline values: CDR1 SGHRS, CDR2 YFSETQ. The DNA for the CDR3 is TGCGCCAGCAGCTTGGCCAAGGCCCGGCCCCGACAAGAGACCCAGTACTTC. Translated, it gives CASSLAKARPRQETQYF.

There are a few counts of this clonotype. The rearrangement uses TRBV4-2 and TRBJ2-1, with 8 bases identical to TRBD2. Trimming at V came to 3 bases and at J to 0 bases, leaving 1 base not matched to a gene. There are 15 residues in the CDR3. Germline V gene sequence: CDR1 LGHNA, CDR2 YNFKEQ. The chain's CDR3 is CASSQTSASYNEQFF. Here the CDR3 DNA reads TGTGCCAGCAGCCAGACTAGCGCCTCCTACAATGAGCAGTTCTTC.

The chain couples TRBV5-1 to TRBJ2-1, with TRBD2 identical over 10 bases. V lost 5 bases, J lost 3 bases, and 8 bases stayed unmatched. This CDR3 region has 16 residues. Germline CDR1 and CDR2: SGHRS and YFSETQ. The CDR3 nucleotides read TGCGCCAGCAGTCGTACTAGCGGGGCCTTCTACAATGAGCAGTTCTTC. It codes for CASSRTSGAFYNEQFF.

This clonotype was picked up many times. CDR3 loop: CASRGQGNTEAFF. DNA of the CDR3: TGTGCCAGCAGGGGACAGGGGAACACTGAAGCTTTCTTT. This chain joins TRBV12-3 or TRBV12-4 and TRBJ1-1; TRBD1 matches 9 bases. This CDR3 contains 13 residues. V gave up 6 bases and J gave up 1 base; unmatched junction bases: 0.

This clonotype has at least ten counts. V usage is TRBV20-1 and J usage is TRBJ1-5, with D possibly TRBD1 on 5 matching bases. Per the germline V gene, CDR1 is DFQATT and CDR2 is SNEGSKA (reference sequence). This CDR3 is 16 amino acids long. V was trimmed by 3 bases and J by 1 base, leaving 16 bases between them. This CDR3 is CSARMSPGGSNQPQHF. CDR3 coding DNA: TGCAGTGCTAGGATGTCTCCGGGGGGGAGCAATCAGCCCCAGCATTTT.

This clonotype was seen a handful of times. This chain uses TRBV10-2 with TRBJ1-6; possible D gene TRBD1, 5 bases. The CDR3 covers 13 residues. Germline V gives CDR1 WSHSY, CDR2 SAAADI. V was pared by 8 bases and J by 6 bases, with 11 bases between. CDR3 loop: CASSGTVNSPLHF. CDR3 sequence (DNA): TGCGCCAGCTCCGGGACGGTTAATTCACCCCTCCACTTT.

This clonotype was counted between two and nine times. V gene TRBV5-1 combines with J gene TRBJ2-7, with TRBD2 as a possible D gene (7 bases). The CDR3 is 16 amino acids. Trimming pared 4 bases from V and 0 bases from J, leaving 17 bases between. Germline V CDR1 and CDR2: SGHRS, YFSETQ. Here the CDR3 reads CASSLRGAGHSYEQYF. CDR3 in DNA: TGCGCCAGCAGCCTGCGAGGAGCGGGACACTCCTACGAGCAGTACTTC.

This clonotype was seen only a few times. J is TRBJ2-1 and V is TRBV12-3 or TRBV12-4, with 8 bases aligning to TRBD1. The length of the CDR3 is 13 residues. V shed 6 bases, J shed 8 bases, and the junction held 6 bases outside the gene matches. The CDR3 DNA reads as TGTGCCAGCAGGGCGACAGGGGCGGATGAGCAGTTCTTC. Translating it yields CASRATGADEQFF.

In this sample, this clonotype turned up many times. The chain employs TRBV4-1 and TRBJ2-5, with 12 bases fitting TRBD2. The CDR3 runs to 15 residues. Germline CDR1 and CDR2: MGHRA and YSYEKL. J lost 5 bases, V lost 4 bases, and 5 bases had no gene match. In DNA form, the CDR3 reads TGCGCCAGCAGCCTAGGACTAGCGGGATGGGAGACCCAGTACTTC. This gives the protein CASSLGLAGWETQYF.

This chain links TRBV4-3 with TRBJ2-1; 8 bases are a match to TRBD2. CDR3 length: 15 residues. V lost 1 base and J lost 7; bases outside the gene matches: 6. The germline V gene encodes CDR1 LGHNA and CDR2 YSLEER. Written as DNA, the CDR3 is TGCGCCAGCAGCCAAGTACGCGGGAGGATAAATGAGCAGTTCTTC. Encoded protein: CASSQVRGRINEQFF.